This entry is about one TCR beta chain. Antigen unknown. Based on clinical symptoms, serum thyroxine and TRAb, thyroid ultrasound and orbital computed tomography, diagnoses were reached. RNA transcripts were the template for amplifying TCR beta CDR3 regions. HTBI primers were the set used in a first-round RT-PCR of the TCR CDR3. From the multiplex PCR reads, TCRdb called clonotypes with MiXCR, one entry per CDR3 protein. Here the sample spans 550,000 to 700,000 distinct CDR3 sequences, more than 45% being singletons. CDR1 and CDR2 (germline): SNHLY, FYNNEI. The CDR3 is 15 residues long. V was clipped by 2 bases and J by 5 bases; unmatched bases: 7. The data derive from a study of T cells in Graves' hyperthyroidism and ophthalmopathy. Points from the study as a whole: Model predictions of ophthalmopathy came a median about 6.3 months before onset. Clonotypes that were expanded in thyroid above 0.001 mostly appeared in blood too. Separation of ophthalmopathy from stable hyperthyroidism was achieved by a 13 V-J model.

This receptor was taken from an adult woman with Graves' disease, either hyperthyroidism or ophthalmopathy (not recorded which). J is TRBJ2-5 and V is TRBV2; TRBD1 agrees at 8 bases. The sample consisted of peripheral blood or thyroid tissue (not recorded which). CDR3 sequence (DNA): TGTGCCAGCAGTGAAAGAGGGCAGGGGGCGGAGACCCAGTACTTC. It encodes CASSERGQGAETQYF.